One and the same sample provided the 15 T cell receptor beta chains below, sequenced in a study of T cells in Graves' hyperthyroidism and ophthalmopathy. Amplified TCR beta CDR3 regions derived from RNA transcripts. TCR CDR3 regions were first amplified by RT-PCR with HTBI primers. TCRdb analysed the multiplex PCR reads with MiXCR anew, one entry per CDR3 protein. The table has approximately 720,000 distinct CDR3 sequences, 18% seen once. The sequencing input was blood. These TCRs come from a woman in her fifties or sixties with Graves' hyperthyroidism that later progressed to Graves' ophthalmopathy.

This clonotype showed up just a few times. The V and J genes are TRBV20-1 and TRBJ1-5; 11 bases align to TRBD1. The trim removed 0 bases at V and 9 bases at J, leaving 7 bases unmatched. Germline V gene lookup returns CDR1 DFQATT and CDR2 SNEGSKA (reference sequence). The CDR3 totals 15 residues. The CDR3 spells CSARERDRGESPQHF. Written as DNA, the CDR3 is TGCAGTGCTAGAGAACGGGACAGGGGGGAATCGCCCCAGCATTTT.

The V and J genes are TRBV20-1 and TRBJ2-1; TRBD1 aligns across 7 bases. The CDR3 totals 15 residues. Trimming removed 6 bases from V and 4 bases from J; junction bases left unmatched: 12. Per germline, CDR1 DFQATT and CDR2 SNEGSKA (reference sequence). CDR3 nucleotide sequence: TGCAGTGCCCCCGGGATGGCAGGGGGATACAATGAGCAGTTCTTC. Translated, it gives CSAPGMAGGYNEQFF.

This clonotype was seen at least ten times. The chain has TRBV6-1 and TRBJ2-5; D possibly corresponds to TRBD1 (9 bases). Between the trimmed V and J ends, which lost 5 bases and 5 bases, there was a span of 15 bases. The CDR3 runs 14 residues. Germline values: CDR1 MNHNS, CDR2 SASEGT. CDR3 protein: CASSTGGGGETQYF. Here the CDR3 DNA reads TGTGCCAGCAGTACAGGGGGCGGGGGGGAGACCCAGTACTTC.

The rearrangement joins TRBV24-1 to TRBJ2-3; D is possibly TRBD2 (5 bases). Germline V CDR1 and CDR2: KGHDR, SFDVKD. Trimming took 1 base from V and 5 from J, leaving 9 bases between them. There are 14 residues in the CDR3. The CDR3 protein is CATSDLAAGDTQYF. The CDR3 bases are TGTGCCACCAGTGATTTAGCGGCAGGAGATACGCAGTATTTT.

This clonotype occurred many times. The rearrangement links TRBV12-5 to TRBJ1-1; no firm D call. The CDR3 consists of 13 residues. With 5 bases removed from V and 6 bases from J, the gap between germline ends came to 13 bases. Per germline, CDR1 LGHNT and CDR2 FRNRAP. The CDR3 DNA is TGTGCTAGTGGTAGAACAGTTTCGGCTGAAGCTTTCTTT. It codes for CASGRTVSAEAFF. Drawing the rest from reference TRBV12-5 and TRBJ1-1, the complete variable domain is DARVTQTPRHKVTEMGQEVTMRCQPILGHNTVFWYRQTMMQGLELLAYFRNRAPLDDSGMPKDRFSAEMPDATLATLKIQPSEPRDSAVYFCASGRTVSAEAFFGQGTRLTVV.

This clonotype was seen repeatedly, ten times or more. V is TRBV3-1 and J is TRBJ2-1; 12 positions match TRBD2. The CDR3 spans 18 residues. After removal of 0 bases from V and 6 bases from J, the junction contained 9 bases not matched to a gene. Germline assignment: CDR1 LGHDT and CDR2 YNNKEL (reference sequence). CDR3 sequence (DNA): TGTGCCAGCAGCCAAGACCCGCTAGCGGGGGGGCCGGGCAATGAGCAGTTCTTC. Protein: CASSQDPLAGGPGNEQFF.

This clonotype was counted ten times or more. This chain uses TRBV12-3 or TRBV12-4 with TRBJ1-5, with a possible D match to TRBD1 (5 bases). Trimming removed 4 bases from V and 6 bases from J, with 13 bases in between. This CDR3 is built from 14 residues. The CDR3: CASSSHQGGQPQHF. CDR3 DNA: TGTGCCAGCAGTTCCCATCAGGGAGGTCAGCCCCAGCATTTT.

This clonotype has a handful of counts. The chain joins TRBV7-2 to TRBJ1-3; D call uncertain. The V end lost 5 bases, the J end lost 0 bases, and 8 bases lay between the germline ends. In germline, CDR1 is SGHTA, CDR2 FQGNSA. The CDR3 runs 14 residues. The CDR3 sequence is CASSPFPSGNTIYF. Here the CDR3 DNA reads TGTGCCAGCAGCCCCTTCCCCTCTGGAAACACCATATATTTT.

A word on this clonotype: A much more abundant neighbour one base away suggests this may be a read error. The CDR3 here is CASGPGTSIFTDTQYF. The CDR3 DNA reads TGTGCCAGCGGGCCCGGGACTAGTATTTTCACAGATACGCAGTATTTT. The chain employs TRBV12-3 or TRBV12-4 and TRBJ2-3, with TRBD2 matching over 8 bases. The CDR3 is made up of 16 amino acids. V shed 8 bases, J shed 2 bases, and the junction held 12 bases outside the gene matches.

This clonotype was observed a few times. The chain recombines TRBV4-1 with TRBJ1-1, with D possibly TRBD1 on 6 matching bases. Germline CDR1 and CDR2: MGHRA and YSYEKL. The V gene lost 1 base and the J gene lost 7 bases, with 10 bases spanning the gap. CDR3 size: 13 residues. Here the CDR3 DNA reads TGCGCCAGCAGCCAAGTAGGACAGAGTGAAGCTTTCTTT. Translated, it gives CASSQVGQSEAFF.

This clonotype was seen repeatedly, ten times or more. The J gene is TRBJ1-5, the V gene TRBV28; D is unresolved. This CDR3 contains 17 residues. Germline-derived CDR1 and CDR2 are MDHEN and SYDVKM. V lost 3 bases and J 1 base, leaving 16 bases between the germline ends. The CDR3 sequence: CASSFREWAVSNQPQHF. The DNA for the CDR3 is TGTGCCAGCAGTTTTAGGGAGTGGGCGGTAAGCAATCAGCCCCAGCATTTT.

This clonotype turned up a few times. The genes are TRBV24-1 and TRBJ1-2; TRBD1 agrees at 7 bases. The CDR3 contains 14 residues. Germline V gene lookup returns CDR1 KGHDR and CDR2 SFDVKD. V was pared by 4 bases and J by 5 bases, with 6 bases of the junction left unmatched. The CDR3 region has the DNA TGTGCCACCAGTGAACGGGACAGACCGTATGGCTACACCTTC. Amino acids: CATSERDRPYGYTF.

This clonotype was counted ten times or more. This sequence joins TRBV20-1 and TRBJ1-1; a weak D match, TRBD1 (5 bases). The CDR3 is 12 amino acids. CDR1 DFQATT and CDR2 SNEGSKA come from the germline V gene (reference sequence). Trimming cost V 4 bases and J 2 bases, with 8 bases left between them. CDR3 protein: CSAKRGNTEAFF. In DNA, the CDR3 is TGCAGTGCTAAAAGGGGTAACACTGAAGCTTTCTTT.

This clonotype was detected ten times or more. This chain uses TRBV12-3 or TRBV12-4 with TRBJ2-5; a possible D gene is TRBD2 (7 bases). This CDR3 is built from 16 residues. The V end lost 3 bases, the J end lost 5 bases, and 19 bases lay between the germline ends. CDR3: CASSLSRGGARETQYF. CDR3 bases: TGTGCCAGCAGTTTGAGTCGAGGGGGGGCCAGGGAGACCCAGTACTTC.

This clonotype was seen at least ten times. V gene TRBV6-5 combines with J gene TRBJ2-2; tentatively, D is TRBD1 (5 bases). Per germline, CDR1 MNHEY and CDR2 SVGAGI. The germline V and J ends were trimmed by 2 bases and 2 bases, with 9 bases remaining between them. This CDR3 is 15 amino acids long. The CDR3 DNA sequence: TGTGCCAGCAGTTACGCAGGGTACAACACCGGGGAGCTGTTTTTT. It codes for CASSYAGYNTGELFF.